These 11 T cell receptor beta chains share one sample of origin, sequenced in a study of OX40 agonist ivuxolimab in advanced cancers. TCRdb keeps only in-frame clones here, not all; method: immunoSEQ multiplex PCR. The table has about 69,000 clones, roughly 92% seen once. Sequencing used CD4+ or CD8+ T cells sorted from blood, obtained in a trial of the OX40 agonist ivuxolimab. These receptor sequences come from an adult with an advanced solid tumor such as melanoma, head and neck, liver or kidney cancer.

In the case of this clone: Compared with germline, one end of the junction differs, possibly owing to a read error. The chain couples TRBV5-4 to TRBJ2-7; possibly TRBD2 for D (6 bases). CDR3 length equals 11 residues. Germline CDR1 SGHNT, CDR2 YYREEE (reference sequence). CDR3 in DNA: TGTGCCAGCAGCGCCGGGACTCAACATGACTTC. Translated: CASSAGTQHDF.

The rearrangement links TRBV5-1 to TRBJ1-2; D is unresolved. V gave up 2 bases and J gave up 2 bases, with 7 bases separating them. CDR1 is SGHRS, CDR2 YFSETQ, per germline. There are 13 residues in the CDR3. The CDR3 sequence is CASSLPGNYGYTF. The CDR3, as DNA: TGCGCCAGCAGCTTACCGGGGAACTATGGCTACACCTTC.

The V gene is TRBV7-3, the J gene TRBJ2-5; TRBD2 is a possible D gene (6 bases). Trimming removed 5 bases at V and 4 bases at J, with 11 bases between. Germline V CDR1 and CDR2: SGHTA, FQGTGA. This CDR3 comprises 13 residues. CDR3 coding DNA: TGTGCCAGCAGCCAGACTAGTCGAGAGACCCAGTACTTC. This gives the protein CASSQTSRETQYF. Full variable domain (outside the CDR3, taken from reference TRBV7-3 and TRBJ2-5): GAGVSQTPSNKVTEKGKYVELRCDPISGHTALYWYRQSLGQGPEFLIYFQGTGAADDSGLPNDRFFAVRPEGSVSTLKIQRTERGDSAVYLCASSQTSRETQYFGPGTRLLVL.

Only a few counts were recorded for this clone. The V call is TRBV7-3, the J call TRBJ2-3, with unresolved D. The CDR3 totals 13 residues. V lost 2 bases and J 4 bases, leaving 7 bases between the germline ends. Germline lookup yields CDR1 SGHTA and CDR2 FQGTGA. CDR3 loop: CASSLSSADTQYF. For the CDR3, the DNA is TGTGCCAGCAGCTTATCTTCCGCAGATACGCAGTATTTT.

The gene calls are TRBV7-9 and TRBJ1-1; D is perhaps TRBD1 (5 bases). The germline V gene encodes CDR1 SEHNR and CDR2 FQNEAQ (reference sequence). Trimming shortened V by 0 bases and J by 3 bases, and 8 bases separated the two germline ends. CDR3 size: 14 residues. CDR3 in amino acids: CASSLALGDTEAFF. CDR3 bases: TGTGCCAGCAGCTTAGCGCTGGGGGACACTGAAGCTTTCTTT.

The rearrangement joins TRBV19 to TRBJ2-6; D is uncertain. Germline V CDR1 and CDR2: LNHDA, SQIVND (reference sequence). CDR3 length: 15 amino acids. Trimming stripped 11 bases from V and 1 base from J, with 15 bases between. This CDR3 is CAAQPGRSGANVLTF. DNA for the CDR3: TGTGCCGCCCAACCAGGAAGGTCTGGGGCCAACGTCCTGACTTTC.

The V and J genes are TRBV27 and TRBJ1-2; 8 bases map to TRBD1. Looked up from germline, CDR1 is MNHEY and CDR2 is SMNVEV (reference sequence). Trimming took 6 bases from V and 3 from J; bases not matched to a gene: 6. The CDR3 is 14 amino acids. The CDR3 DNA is TGTGCCAGCAGCACGGGGACAGGACACTATGGCTACACCTTC. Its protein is CASSTGTGHYGYTF.

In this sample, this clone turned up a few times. The DNA of the CDR3 is TGTGCCAGCAGCCAACTAGCGGGCGCCTCACACAACGAGCAGTACTTC. It translates to CASSQLAGASHNEQYF. The chain recombines TRBV14 with TRBJ2-7, with 8 bases matching TRBD2. Germline-derived CDR1 and CDR2 are SGHDN and FVKESK. The CDR3 spans 16 residues. With V trimmed by 2 bases and J by 5 bases, 11 bases remained unmatched.

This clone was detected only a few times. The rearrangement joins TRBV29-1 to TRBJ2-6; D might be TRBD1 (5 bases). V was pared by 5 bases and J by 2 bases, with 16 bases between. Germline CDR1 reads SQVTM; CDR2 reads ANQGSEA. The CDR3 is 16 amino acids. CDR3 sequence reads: CSVLWTLTAGANVLTF. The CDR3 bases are TGCAGCGTTCTCTGGACATTAACGGCTGGGGCCAACGTCCTGACTTTC. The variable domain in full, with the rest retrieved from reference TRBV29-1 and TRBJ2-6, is SAVISQKPSRDICQRGTSLTIQCQVDSQVTMMFWYRQQPGQSLTLIATANQGSEATYESGFVIDKFPISRPNLTFSTLTVSNMSPEDSSIYLCSVLWTLTAGANVLTFGAGSRLTVL.

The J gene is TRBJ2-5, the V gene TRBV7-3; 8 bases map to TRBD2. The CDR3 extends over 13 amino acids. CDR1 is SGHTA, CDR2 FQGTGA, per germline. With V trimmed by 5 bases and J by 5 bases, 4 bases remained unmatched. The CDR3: CASSRGLAETQYF. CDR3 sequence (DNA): TGTGCCAGCAGCCGCGGACTAGCCGAGACCCAGTACTTC.

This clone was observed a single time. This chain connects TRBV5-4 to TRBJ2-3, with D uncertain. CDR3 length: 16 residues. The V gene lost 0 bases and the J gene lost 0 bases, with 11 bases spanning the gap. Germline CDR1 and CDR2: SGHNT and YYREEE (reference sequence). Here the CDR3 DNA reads TGTGCCAGCAGCTTGGTTTCGAGAACTAGCACAGATACGCAGTATTTT. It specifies CASSLVSRTSTDTQYF. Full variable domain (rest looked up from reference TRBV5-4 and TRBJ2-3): ETGVTQSPTHLIKTRGQQVTLRCSSQSGHNTVSWYQQALGQGPQFIFQYYREEENGRGNFPPRFSGLQFPNYSSELNVNALELDDSALYLCASSLVSRTSTDTQYFGPGTRLTVL.